The present T cell receptor beta chain was sequenced within a study of CD8+ T cells in alopecia areata. Sequencing templates came from extracted RNA that was reverse transcribed into cDNA. Assay used: immunoSEQ multiplex PCR; TCRdb lists only in-frame clones, some missing. Counted here are 170,000 or so clones, approximately 55% occurring once; the ten biggest clones make up 10% to 14%. Treatment indicated: oral pan-JAK inhibitor, 5-10 mg twice daily. V was pared by 4 bases and J by 5 bases, with 18 bases between. The CDR3 length is 16 residues. Germline V gene data show CDR1 as KGHSH and CDR2 as LQKENI.

Sequencing used CD8+ T cells sorted from blood, obtained at week 24, from a patient treated with tofacitinib. The chain links TRBV18 to TRBJ2-1, with D perhaps TRBD1 or TRBD2 (6 bases each). The source of this sequence is a human donor with alopecia areata. CDR3 amino acids: CASSQPHEGGDNEQFF. Written as DNA, the CDR3 is TGTGCCAGCTCACAACCCCATGAGGGGGGAGACAATGAGCAGTTCTTC. The full variable domain, rest sourced from reference TRBV18 and TRBJ2-1, is NAGVMQNPRHLVRRRGQEARLRCSPMKGHSHVYWYRQLPEEGLKFMVYLQKENIIDESGMPKERFSAEFPKEGPSILRIQQVVRGDSAAYFCASSQPHEGGDNEQFFGPGTRLTVL.